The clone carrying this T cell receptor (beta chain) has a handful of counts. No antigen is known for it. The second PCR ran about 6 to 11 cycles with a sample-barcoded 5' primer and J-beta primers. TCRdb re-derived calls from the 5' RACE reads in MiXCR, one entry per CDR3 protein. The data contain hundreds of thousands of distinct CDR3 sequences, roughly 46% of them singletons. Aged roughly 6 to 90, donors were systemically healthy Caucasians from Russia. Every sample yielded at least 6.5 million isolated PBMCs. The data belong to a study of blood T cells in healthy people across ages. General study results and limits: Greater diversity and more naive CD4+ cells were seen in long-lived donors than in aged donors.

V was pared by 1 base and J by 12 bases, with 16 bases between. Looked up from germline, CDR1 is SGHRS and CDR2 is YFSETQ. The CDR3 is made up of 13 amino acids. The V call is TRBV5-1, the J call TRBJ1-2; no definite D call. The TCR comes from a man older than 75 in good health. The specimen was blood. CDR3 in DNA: TGCGCCAGCAGCTTGAGACCCCGGGATTTGAACACCTTC. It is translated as CASSLRPRDLNTF.